These T cell receptor beta chains were read from a single sample in a study of blood T cell repertoires in COVID-19. Clones were read by immunoSEQ multiplex PCR, and TCRdb kept only the in-frame ones, dropping some. The data hold some 270,000 clones, with about 80% observed a single time. The sample taken for sequencing was PBMCs or T cells enriched from blood (not recorded which). The receptors here all came from a man in his fifties or sixties who had recovered from COVID-19. Both conserved end residues are trimmed from each CDR3. Rows give clone size only sometimes, using once, few, many, or a class for an expanded clone.

v_gene	abundance	len	j_gene	CDR3aa
TRBV4-1	.	14	TRBJ2-7	ASSHQGTGGPYEQY
TRBV5-1	.	15	TRBJ1-3	ASSPGQQYYSGNTIY
TRBV27	few	16	TRBJ1-6	ASSPIGDTPGYNSPLH
TRBV4-2	.	14	TRBJ2-1	ASSLPGSGGGNEQF
TRBV18	.	14	TRBJ2-7	ASSPRSSGYSYEQY
TRBV6-1	few	14	TRBJ1-2	ASSETGRRVVEGYT
TRBV7-8	many	12	TRBJ2-7	ASSQISGTGEPY
TRBV6-5	.	12	TRBJ2-7	AITGTGKFYEQY
TRBV5-6	.	13	TRBJ2-1	ASTYETGRTNEQF
TRBV10-1	.	14	TRBJ2-2	ASSDPAGGRTGELF
TRBV7-3	.	13	TRBJ2-1	ASSLNLADYNEQF
TRBV18	.	10	TRBJ2-5	ASSPGRETQY
TRBV3-1/TRBV3-2	.	14	TRBJ2-3	ASSPRLAGSTDTQY
TRBV7-3	.	17	TRBJ2-1	ASSSRTSGRLSSYNEQF
TRBV7-9	.	11	TRBJ1-1	ASSLELNTEAF
TRBV4-3	.	14	TRBJ1-4	ASSQDPTGGREKLF
TRBV11-2	.	13	TRBJ2-3	ASSGLAKFEDTQY
TRBV30	.	10	TRBJ2-5	ASSGVGGAQY
TRBV18	.	12	TRBJ2-7	ASSPQSLPEVQY
TRBV5-4	.	12	TRBJ1-1	ASSHRTGATEAF